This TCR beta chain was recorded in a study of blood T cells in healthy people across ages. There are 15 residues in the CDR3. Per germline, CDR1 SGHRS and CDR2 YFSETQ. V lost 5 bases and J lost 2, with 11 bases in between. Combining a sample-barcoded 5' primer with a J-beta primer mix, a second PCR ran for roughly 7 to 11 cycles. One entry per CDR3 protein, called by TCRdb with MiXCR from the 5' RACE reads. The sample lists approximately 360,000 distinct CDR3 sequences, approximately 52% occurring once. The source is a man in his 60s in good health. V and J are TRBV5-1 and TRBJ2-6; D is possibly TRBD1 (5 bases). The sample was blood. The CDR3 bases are TGCGCCAGCAGGCAGGGTGGGACTGGGGCCAACGTCCTGACTTTC. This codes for CASRQGGTGANVLTF.